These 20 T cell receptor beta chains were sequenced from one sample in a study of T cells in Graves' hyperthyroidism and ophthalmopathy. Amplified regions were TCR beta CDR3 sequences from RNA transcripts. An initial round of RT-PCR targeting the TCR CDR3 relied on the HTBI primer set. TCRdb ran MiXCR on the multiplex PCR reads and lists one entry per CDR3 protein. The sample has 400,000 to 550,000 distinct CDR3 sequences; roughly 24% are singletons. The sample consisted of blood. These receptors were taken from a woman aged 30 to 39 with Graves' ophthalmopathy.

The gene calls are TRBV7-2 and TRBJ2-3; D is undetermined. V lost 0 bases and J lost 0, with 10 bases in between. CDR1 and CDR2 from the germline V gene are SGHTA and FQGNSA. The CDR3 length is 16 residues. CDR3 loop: CASSLAAFPSTDTQYF. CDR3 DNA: TGTGCCAGCAGCTTAGCGGCCTTTCCTAGCACAGATACGCAGTATTTT.

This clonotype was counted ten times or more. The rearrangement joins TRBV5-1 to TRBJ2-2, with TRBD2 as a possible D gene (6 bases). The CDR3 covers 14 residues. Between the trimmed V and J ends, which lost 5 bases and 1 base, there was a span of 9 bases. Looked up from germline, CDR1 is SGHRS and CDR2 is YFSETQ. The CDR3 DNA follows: TGCGCCAGCAGGGATAGCGGGAACACCGGGGAGCTGTTTTTT. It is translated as CASRDSGNTGELFF. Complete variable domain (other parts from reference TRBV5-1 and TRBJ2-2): KAGVTQTPRYLIKTRGQQVTLSCSPISGHRSVSWYQQTPGQGLQFLFEYFSETQRNKGNFPGRFSGRQFSNSRSEMNVSTLELGDSALYLCASRDSGNTGELFFGEGSRLTVL.

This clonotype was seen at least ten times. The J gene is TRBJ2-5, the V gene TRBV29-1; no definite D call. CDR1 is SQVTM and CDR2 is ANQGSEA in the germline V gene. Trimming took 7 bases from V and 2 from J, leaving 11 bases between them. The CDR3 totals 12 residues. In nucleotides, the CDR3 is TGCAGCGGGCAAGGGCTACAAGAGACCCAGTACTTC. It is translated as CSGQGLQETQYF.

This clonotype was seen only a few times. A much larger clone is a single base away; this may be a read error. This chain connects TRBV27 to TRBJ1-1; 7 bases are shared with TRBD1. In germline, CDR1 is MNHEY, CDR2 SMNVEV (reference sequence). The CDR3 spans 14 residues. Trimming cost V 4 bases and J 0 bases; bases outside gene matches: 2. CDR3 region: CASSSDRMNTEAFF. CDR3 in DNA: TGTGCCAGCAGTTCGGACAGGATGAACACTGAAGCTTTCTTT.

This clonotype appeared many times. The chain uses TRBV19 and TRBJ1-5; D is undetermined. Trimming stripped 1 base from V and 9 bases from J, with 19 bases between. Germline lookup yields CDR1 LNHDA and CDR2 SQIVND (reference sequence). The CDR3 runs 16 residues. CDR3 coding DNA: TGTGCCAGTAGTATAGGCGCTGCGGACCGTGCGGGGCCCCAGCATTTT. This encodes CASSIGAADRAGPQHF.

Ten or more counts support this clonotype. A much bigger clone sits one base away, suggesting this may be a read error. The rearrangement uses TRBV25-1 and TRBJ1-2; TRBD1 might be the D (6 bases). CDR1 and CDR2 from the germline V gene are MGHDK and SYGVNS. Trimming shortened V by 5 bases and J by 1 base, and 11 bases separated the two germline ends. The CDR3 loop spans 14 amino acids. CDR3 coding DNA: TGTGCCAGCAGTCCGTGGACAGATAACTATGGCTACACCTTC. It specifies CASSPWTDNYGYTF.

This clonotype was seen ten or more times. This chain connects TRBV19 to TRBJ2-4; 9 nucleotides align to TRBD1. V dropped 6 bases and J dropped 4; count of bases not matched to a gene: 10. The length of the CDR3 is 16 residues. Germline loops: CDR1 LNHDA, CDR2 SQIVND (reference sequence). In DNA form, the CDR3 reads TGTGCCAGTAGCCAGTCCACAGGGGGCGGAAAAAACATTCAGTACTTC. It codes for CASSQSTGGGKNIQYF.

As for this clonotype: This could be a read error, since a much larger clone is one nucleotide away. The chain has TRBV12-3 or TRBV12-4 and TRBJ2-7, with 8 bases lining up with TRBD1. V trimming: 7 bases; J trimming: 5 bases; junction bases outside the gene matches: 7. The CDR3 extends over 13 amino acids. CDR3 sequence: CASTYDRGHEQYV. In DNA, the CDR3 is TGTGCCAGCACCTACGACAGGGGCCACGAGCAGTACGTC.

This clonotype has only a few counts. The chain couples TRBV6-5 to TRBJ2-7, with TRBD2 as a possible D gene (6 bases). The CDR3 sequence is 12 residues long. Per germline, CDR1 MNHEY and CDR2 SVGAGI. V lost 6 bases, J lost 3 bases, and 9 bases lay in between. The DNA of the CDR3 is TGTGCCAGCAGCGCTAGCGTCTACGAGCAGTACTTC. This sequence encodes CASSASVYEQYF.

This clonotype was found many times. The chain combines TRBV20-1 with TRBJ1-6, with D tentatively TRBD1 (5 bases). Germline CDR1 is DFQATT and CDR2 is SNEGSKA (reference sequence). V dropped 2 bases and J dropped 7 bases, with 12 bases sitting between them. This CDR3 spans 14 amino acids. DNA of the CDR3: TGCAGTGCTAGATCGGGGGAAGGGAATTCACCCCTCCACTTT. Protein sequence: CSARSGEGNSPLHF.

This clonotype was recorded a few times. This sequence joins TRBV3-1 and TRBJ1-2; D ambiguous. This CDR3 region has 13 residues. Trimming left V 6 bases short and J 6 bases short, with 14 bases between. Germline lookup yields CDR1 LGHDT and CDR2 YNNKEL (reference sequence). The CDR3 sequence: CASRQRAGNGYTF. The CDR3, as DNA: TGTGCCAGCAGGCAAAGGGCTGGGAATGGCTACACCTTC.

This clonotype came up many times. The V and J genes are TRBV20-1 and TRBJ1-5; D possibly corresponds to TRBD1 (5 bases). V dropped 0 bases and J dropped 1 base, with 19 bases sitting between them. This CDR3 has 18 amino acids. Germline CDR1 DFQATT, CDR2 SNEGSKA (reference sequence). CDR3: CSARDRYGQPLSNQPQHF. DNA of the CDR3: TGCAGTGCTAGAGATAGGTATGGACAACCCTTAAGCAATCAGCCCCAGCATTTT.

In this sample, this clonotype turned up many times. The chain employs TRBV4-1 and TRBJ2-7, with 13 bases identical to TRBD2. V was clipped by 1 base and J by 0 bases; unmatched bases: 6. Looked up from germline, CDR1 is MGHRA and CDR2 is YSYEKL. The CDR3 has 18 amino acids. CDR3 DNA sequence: TGCGCCAGCAGCCAAGGACTAGCGGGGGGACAGAGCTCCTACGAGCAGTACTTC. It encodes CASSQGLAGGQSSYEQYF.

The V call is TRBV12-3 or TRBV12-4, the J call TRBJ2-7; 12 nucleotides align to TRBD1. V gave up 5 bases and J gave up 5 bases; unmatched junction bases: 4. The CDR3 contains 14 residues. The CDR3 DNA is TGTGCCAGCAGTAACCGGGACAGGGGGCACGAGCAGTACTTC. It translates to CASSNRDRGHEQYF.

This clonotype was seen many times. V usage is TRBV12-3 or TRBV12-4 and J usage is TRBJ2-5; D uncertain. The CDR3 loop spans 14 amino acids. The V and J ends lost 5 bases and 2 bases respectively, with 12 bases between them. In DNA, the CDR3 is TGTGCCAGCAGTGGGCCGGGCCCACAAGAGACCCAGTACTTC. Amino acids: CASSGPGPQETQYF.

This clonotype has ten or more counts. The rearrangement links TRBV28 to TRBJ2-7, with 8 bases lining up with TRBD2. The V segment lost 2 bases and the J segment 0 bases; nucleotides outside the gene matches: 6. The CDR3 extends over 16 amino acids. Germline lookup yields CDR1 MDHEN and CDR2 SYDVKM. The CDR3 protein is CASSLGRGGLSYEQYF. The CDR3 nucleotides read TGTGCCAGCAGTTTAGGCCGGGGGGGTCTCTCCTACGAGCAGTACTTC.

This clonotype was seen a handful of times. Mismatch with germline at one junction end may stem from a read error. The CDR3 spells CASSLGVWAEAFF. As DNA, the CDR3 is TGTGCCAGCAGCTTAGGGGTTTGGGCTGAAGCTTTCTTT. The chain combines TRBV12-3 or TRBV12-4 with TRBJ1-1; a possible D gene is TRBD1 (5 bases). The CDR3 totals 13 residues.

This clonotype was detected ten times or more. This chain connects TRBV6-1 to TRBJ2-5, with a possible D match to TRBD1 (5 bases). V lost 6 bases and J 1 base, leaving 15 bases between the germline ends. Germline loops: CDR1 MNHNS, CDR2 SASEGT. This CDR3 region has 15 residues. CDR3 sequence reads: CASRNHQGSQETQYF. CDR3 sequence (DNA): TGTGCCAGCAGAAATCATCAGGGATCCCAAGAGACCCAGTACTTC.

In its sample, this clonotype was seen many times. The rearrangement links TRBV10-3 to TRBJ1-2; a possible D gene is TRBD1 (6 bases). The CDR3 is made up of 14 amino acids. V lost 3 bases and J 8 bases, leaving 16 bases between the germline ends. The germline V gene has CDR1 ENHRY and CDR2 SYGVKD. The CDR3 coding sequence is TGTGCCATCAGTGAAGAAGACAGGTTGGTCGGCTACACCTTC. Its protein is CAISEEDRLVGYTF.

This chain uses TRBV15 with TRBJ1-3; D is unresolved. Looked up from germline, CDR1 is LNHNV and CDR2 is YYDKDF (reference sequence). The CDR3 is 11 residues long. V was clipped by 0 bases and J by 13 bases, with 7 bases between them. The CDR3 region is CATSREQMIYF. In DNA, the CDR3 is TGTGCCACCAGCAGAGAACAGATGATATATTTT.